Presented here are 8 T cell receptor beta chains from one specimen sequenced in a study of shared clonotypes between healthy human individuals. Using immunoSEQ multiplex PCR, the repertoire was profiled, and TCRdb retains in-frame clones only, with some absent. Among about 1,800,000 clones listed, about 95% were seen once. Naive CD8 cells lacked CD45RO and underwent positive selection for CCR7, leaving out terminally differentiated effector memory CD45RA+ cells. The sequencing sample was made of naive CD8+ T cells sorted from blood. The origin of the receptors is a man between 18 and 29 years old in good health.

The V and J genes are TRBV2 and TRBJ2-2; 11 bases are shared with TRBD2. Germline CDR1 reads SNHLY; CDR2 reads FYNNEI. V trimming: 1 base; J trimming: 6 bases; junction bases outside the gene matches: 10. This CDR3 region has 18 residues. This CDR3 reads CASSEGPGLAEISGELFF. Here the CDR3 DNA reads TGTGCCAGCAGTGAAGGCCCGGGACTAGCGGAAATATCCGGGGAGCTGTTTTTT.

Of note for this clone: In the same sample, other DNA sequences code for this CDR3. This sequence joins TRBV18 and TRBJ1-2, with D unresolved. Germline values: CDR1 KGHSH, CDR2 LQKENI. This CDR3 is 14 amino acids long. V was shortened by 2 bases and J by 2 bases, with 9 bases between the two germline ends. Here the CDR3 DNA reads TGTGCCAGCTCACCAGGAGAGGGCAACTATGGCTACACCTTC. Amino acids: CASSPGEGNYGYTF.

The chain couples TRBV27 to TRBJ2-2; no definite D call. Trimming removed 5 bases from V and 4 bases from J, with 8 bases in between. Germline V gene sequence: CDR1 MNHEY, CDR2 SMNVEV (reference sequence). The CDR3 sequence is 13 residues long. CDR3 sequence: CASSIFGTGELFF. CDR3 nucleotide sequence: TGTGCCAGCAGTATTTTTGGCACCGGGGAGCTGTTTTTT.

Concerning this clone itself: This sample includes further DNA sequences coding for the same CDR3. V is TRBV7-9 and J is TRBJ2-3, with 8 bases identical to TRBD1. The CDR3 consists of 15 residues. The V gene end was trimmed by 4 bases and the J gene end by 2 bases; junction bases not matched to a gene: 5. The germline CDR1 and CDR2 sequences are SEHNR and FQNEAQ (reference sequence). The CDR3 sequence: CASSSGQGHTDTQYF. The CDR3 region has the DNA TGTGCCAGCAGCTCTGGACAGGGACACACAGATACGCAGTATTTT.

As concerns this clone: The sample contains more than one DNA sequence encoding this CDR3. CDR3 residues: CASSYSGRGPYEQYF. CDR3 in DNA: TGTGCCAGCAGTTACTCGGGCAGGGGACCCTACGAGCAGTACTTC. The rearrangement uses TRBV6-5 and TRBJ2-7, with TRBD1 as a possible D gene (6 bases). The CDR3 extends over 15 amino acids. CDR1 MNHEY and CDR2 SVGAGI come from the germline V gene. Trimming cost V 0 bases and J 2 bases, with 11 bases left between them.

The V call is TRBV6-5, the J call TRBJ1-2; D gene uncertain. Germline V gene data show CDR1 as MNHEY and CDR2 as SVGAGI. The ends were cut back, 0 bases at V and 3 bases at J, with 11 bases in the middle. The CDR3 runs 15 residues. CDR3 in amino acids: CASSYSIGSDYGYTF. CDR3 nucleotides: TGTGCCAGCAGTTACTCGATTGGCAGCGACTATGGCTACACCTTC.

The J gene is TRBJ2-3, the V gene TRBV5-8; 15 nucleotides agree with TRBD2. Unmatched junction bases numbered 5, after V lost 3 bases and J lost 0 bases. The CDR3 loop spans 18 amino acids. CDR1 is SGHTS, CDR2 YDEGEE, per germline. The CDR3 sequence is CASSSGTSGGTSTDTQYF. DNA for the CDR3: TGTGCCAGCAGCTCCGGGACTAGCGGGGGGACTAGCACAGATACGCAGTATTTT.

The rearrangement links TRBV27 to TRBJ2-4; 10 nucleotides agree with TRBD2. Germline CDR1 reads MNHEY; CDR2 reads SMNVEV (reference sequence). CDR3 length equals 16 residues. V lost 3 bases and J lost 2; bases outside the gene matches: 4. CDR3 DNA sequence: TGTGCCAGCAGTTTTCTAGCGGGGGCGACCAAAAACATTCAGTACTTC. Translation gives CASSFLAGATKNIQYF.